This T cell receptor (beta chain) comes out of a study of blood T cells in healthy people across ages. Study background: Template-switching capture recovered about one barcoded beta molecule per two T cells.

The study, taken as a whole, reports: Unsorted PBMCs prevented conclusive naive versus antigen-experienced comparison. Diversity of TCR beta correlated strongly with naive T cell percentage.

Combining a sample-barcoded 5' primer with a J-beta primer mix, a second PCR ran for about 7 to 11 cycles. Template switching added a 12-random-nucleotide identifier to every cDNA molecule. One entry per CDR3 protein results from TCRdb running MiXCR on the 5' RACE reads. The sample holds approximately 800,000 distinct CDR3 sequences, around two thirds seen once. The CDR3 contains 15 residues. Germline CDR1 reads DFQATT; CDR2 reads SNEGSKA (reference sequence). V dropped 2 bases and J dropped 7 bases, with 18 bases sitting between them. A remark on this clonotype: Its cognate antigen is unknown.

This clonotype originated in a man aged 30 to 39 in good health. Sample: blood. The rearrangement joins TRBV20-1 to TRBJ2-1, with D maybe TRBD1 (5 bases). CDR3 residues: CSARPPRDLRNEQFF. As DNA, the CDR3 is TGCAGTGCTAGACCCCCCAGGGATCTAAGGAATGAGCAGTTCTTC.